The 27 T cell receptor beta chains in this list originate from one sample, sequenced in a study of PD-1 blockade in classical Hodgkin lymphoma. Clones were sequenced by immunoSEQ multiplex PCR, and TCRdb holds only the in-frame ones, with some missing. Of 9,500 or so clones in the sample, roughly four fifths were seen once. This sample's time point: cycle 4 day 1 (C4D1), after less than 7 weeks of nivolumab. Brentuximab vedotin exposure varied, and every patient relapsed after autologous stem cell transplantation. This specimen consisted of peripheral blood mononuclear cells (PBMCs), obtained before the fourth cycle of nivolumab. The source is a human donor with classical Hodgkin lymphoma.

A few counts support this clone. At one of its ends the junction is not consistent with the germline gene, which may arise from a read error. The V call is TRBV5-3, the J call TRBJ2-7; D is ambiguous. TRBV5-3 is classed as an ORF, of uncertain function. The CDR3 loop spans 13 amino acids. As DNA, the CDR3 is TGTGCCAGCAGCTTGGCCAATGGACCCGAGCAGTACTTC. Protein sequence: CASSLANGPEQYF.

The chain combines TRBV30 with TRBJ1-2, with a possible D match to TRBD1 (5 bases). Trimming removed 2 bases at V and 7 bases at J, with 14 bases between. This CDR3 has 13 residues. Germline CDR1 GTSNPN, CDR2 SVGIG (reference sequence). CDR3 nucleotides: TGTGCCTGGAGTTTGGGGGAGCGGCTTGGCTACACCTTC. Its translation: CAWSLGERLGYTF.

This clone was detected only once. This chain's CDR3 is CASSLVGSGIEQYF. The CDR3 DNA reads as TGTGCCAGCAGCTTGGTCGGGAGCGGTATCGAGCAGTACTTC. The chain couples TRBV5-5 to TRBJ2-7; possibly TRBD2 for D (6 bases). Trimming took 0 bases from V and 6 from J, leaving 13 bases between them. Germline V gene sequence: CDR1 SGHKS, CDR2 YYEKEE (reference sequence). This CDR3 comprises 14 residues.

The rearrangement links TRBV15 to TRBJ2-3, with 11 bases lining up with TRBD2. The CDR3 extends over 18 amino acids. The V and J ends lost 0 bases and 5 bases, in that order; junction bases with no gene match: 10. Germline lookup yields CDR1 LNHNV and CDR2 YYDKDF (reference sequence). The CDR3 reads CATSRDGGLAGGIDTQYF. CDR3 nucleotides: TGTGCCACCAGCAGAGATGGGGGCCTAGCGGGGGGAATAGATACGCAGTATTTT.

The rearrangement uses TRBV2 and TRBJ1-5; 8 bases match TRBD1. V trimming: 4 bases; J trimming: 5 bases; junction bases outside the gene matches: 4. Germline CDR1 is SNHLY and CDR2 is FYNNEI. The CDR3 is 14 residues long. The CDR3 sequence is CASSATGDDQPQHF. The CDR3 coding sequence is TGTGCCAGCAGTGCGACAGGGGATGATCAGCCCCAGCATTTT.

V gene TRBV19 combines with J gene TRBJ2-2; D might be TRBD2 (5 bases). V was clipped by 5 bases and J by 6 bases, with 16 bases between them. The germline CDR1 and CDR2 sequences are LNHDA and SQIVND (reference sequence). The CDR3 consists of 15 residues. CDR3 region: CASSRPLRAPGELFF. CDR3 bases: TGTGCCAGTAGTCGCCCTTTGAGGGCGCCCGGGGAGCTGTTTTTT.

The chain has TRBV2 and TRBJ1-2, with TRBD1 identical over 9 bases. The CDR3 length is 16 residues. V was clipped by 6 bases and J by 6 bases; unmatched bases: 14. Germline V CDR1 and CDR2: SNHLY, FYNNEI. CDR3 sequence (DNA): TGTGCCAGCAGCCCTACAGGGGGCGCTAATTTTGATGGCTACACCTTC. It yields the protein CASSPTGGANFDGYTF.

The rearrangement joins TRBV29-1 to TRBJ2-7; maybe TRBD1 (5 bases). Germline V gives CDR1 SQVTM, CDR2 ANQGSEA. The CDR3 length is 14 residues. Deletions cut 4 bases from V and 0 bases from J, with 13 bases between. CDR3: CSVGRGLSSYEQYF. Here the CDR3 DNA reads TGCAGCGTTGGTAGGGGCTTGAGCTCCTACGAGCAGTACTTC.

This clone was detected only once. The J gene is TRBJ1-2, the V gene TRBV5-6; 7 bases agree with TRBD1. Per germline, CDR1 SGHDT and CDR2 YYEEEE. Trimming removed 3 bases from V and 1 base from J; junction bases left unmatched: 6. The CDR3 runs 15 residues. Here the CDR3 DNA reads TGTGCCAGCAGCTCCAGGGGGGTTGGTAACTATGGCTACACCTTC. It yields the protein CASSSRGVGNYGYTF.

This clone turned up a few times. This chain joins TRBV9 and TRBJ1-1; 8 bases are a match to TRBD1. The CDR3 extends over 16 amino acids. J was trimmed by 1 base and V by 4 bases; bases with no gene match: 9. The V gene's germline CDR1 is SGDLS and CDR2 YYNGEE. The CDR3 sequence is CASSPVRDRKNTEAFF. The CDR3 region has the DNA TGTGCCAGCAGCCCCGTCCGGGACAGGAAGAACACTGAAGCTTTCTTT.

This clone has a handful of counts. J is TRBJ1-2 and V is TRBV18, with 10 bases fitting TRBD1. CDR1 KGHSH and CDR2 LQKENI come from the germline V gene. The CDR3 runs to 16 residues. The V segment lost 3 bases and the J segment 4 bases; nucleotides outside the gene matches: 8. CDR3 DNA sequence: TGTGCCAGCTCACCCTCTCGGACAGGGGGAGCCTATGGCTACACCTTC. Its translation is CASSPSRTGGAYGYTF.

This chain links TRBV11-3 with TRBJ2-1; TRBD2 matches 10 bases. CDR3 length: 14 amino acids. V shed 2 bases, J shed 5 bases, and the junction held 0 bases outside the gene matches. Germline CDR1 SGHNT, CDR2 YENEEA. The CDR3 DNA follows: TGTGCCAGCAGCTTAACTAGCGGGAACAATGAGCAGTTCTTC. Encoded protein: CASSLTSGNNEQFF.

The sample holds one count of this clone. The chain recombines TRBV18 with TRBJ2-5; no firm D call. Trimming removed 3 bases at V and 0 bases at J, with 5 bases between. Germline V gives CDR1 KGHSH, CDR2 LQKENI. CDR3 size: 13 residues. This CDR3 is CASSPQNQETQYF. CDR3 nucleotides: TGTGCCAGCTCACCGCAGAACCAAGAGACCCAGTACTTC.

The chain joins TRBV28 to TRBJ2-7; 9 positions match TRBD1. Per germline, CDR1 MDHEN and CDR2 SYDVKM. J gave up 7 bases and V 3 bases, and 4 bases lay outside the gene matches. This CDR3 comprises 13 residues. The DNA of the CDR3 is TGTGCCAGCAGTTTGAGGACAGGGGTAGAGCAGTACTTC. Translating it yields CASSLRTGVEQYF.

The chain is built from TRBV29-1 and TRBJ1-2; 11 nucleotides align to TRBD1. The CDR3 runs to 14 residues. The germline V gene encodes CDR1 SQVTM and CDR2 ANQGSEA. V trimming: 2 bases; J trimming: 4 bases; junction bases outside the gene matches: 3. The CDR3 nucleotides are TGCAGCGTTGAACTGGGGACAGGGGGCTATGGCTACACCTTC. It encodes CSVELGTGGYGYTF.

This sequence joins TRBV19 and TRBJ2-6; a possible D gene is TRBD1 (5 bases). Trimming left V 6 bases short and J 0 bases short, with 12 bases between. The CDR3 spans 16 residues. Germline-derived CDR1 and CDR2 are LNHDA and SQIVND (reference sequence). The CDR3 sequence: CASSGHSFSGANVLTF. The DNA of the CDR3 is TGTGCCAGTAGCGGACATTCGTTCTCTGGGGCCAACGTCCTGACTTTC.

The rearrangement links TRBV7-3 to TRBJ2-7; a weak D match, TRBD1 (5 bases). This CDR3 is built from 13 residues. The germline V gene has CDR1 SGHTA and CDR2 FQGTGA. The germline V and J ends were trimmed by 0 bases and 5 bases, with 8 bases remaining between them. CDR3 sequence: CASSLTRAHEQYF. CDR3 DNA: TGTGCCAGCAGCTTAACCAGGGCCCACGAGCAGTACTTC.

The DNA for the CDR3 is TGTGCCAGCAGTGTCGGGACTTTGAACACTGAAGCTTTCTTT. It is translated as CASSVGTLNTEAFF. The chain has TRBV25-1 and TRBJ1-1, with D possibly TRBD1 on 5 matching bases. Germline CDR1 and CDR2: MGHDK and SYGVNS. The CDR3 runs 14 residues. Between the trimmed V and J ends, which lost 4 bases and 0 bases, there was a span of 9 bases.

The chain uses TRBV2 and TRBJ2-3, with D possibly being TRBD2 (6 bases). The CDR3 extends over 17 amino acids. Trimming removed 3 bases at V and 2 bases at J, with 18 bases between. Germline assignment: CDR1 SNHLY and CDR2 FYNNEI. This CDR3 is CASSEAGTVPYTDTQYF. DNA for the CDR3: TGTGCCAGCAGTGAGGCGGGGACCGTCCCCTACACAGATACGCAGTATTTT.

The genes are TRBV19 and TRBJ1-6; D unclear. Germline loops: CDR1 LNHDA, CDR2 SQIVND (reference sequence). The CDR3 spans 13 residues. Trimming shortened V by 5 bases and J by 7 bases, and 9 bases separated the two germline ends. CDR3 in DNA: TGTGCCAGTAGTTCGGGAATAAATTCACCCCTCCACTTT. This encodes CASSSGINSPLHF.

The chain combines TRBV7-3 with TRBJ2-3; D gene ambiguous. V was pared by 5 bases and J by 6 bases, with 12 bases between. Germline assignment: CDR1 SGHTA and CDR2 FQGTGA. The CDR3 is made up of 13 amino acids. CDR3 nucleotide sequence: TGTGCCAGCAGCCGTCTAGGCTCCGATACGCAGTATTTT. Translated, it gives CASSRLGSDTQYF.

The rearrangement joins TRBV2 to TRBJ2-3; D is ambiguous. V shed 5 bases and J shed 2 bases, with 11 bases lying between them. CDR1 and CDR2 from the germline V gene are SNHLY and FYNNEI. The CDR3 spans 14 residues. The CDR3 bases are TGTGCCAGCAGTTATACTGCTTCCACAGATACGCAGTATTTT. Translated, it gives CASSYTASTDTQYF.

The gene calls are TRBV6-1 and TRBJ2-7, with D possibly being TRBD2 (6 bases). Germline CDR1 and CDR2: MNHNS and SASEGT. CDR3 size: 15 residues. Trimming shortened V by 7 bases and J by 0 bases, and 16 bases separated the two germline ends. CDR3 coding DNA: TGTGCCAGCAAGGGAGGTTGGGAAAGCTCCTACGAGCAGTACTTC. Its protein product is CASKGGWESSYEQYF.

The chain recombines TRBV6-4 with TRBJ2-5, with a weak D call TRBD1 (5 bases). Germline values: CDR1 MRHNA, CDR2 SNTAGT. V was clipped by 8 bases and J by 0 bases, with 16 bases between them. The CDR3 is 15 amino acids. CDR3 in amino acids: CASAGQNRYQETQYF. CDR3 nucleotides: TGTGCCAGCGCAGGCCAGAACAGGTACCAAGAGACCCAGTACTTC.

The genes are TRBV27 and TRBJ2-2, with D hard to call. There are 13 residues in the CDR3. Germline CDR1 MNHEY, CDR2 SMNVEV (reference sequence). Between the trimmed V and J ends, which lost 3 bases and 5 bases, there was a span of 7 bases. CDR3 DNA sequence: TGTGCCAGCAGTTTTCTGGGAACCGGGGAGCTGTTTTTT. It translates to CASSFLGTGELFF.

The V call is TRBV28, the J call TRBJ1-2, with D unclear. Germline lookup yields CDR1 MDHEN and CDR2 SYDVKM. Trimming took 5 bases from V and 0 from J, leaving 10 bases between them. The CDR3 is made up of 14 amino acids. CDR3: CASSPPRPNYGYTF. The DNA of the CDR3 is TGTGCCAGCAGTCCCCCCCGTCCTAACTATGGCTACACCTTC.

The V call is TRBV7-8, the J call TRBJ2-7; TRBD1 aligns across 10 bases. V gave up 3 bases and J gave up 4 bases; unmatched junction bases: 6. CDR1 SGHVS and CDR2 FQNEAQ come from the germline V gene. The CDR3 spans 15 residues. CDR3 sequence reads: CASSFSGTGAYEQYF. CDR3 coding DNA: TGTGCCAGCAGCTTTTCCGGGACAGGGGCATACGAGCAGTACTTC.